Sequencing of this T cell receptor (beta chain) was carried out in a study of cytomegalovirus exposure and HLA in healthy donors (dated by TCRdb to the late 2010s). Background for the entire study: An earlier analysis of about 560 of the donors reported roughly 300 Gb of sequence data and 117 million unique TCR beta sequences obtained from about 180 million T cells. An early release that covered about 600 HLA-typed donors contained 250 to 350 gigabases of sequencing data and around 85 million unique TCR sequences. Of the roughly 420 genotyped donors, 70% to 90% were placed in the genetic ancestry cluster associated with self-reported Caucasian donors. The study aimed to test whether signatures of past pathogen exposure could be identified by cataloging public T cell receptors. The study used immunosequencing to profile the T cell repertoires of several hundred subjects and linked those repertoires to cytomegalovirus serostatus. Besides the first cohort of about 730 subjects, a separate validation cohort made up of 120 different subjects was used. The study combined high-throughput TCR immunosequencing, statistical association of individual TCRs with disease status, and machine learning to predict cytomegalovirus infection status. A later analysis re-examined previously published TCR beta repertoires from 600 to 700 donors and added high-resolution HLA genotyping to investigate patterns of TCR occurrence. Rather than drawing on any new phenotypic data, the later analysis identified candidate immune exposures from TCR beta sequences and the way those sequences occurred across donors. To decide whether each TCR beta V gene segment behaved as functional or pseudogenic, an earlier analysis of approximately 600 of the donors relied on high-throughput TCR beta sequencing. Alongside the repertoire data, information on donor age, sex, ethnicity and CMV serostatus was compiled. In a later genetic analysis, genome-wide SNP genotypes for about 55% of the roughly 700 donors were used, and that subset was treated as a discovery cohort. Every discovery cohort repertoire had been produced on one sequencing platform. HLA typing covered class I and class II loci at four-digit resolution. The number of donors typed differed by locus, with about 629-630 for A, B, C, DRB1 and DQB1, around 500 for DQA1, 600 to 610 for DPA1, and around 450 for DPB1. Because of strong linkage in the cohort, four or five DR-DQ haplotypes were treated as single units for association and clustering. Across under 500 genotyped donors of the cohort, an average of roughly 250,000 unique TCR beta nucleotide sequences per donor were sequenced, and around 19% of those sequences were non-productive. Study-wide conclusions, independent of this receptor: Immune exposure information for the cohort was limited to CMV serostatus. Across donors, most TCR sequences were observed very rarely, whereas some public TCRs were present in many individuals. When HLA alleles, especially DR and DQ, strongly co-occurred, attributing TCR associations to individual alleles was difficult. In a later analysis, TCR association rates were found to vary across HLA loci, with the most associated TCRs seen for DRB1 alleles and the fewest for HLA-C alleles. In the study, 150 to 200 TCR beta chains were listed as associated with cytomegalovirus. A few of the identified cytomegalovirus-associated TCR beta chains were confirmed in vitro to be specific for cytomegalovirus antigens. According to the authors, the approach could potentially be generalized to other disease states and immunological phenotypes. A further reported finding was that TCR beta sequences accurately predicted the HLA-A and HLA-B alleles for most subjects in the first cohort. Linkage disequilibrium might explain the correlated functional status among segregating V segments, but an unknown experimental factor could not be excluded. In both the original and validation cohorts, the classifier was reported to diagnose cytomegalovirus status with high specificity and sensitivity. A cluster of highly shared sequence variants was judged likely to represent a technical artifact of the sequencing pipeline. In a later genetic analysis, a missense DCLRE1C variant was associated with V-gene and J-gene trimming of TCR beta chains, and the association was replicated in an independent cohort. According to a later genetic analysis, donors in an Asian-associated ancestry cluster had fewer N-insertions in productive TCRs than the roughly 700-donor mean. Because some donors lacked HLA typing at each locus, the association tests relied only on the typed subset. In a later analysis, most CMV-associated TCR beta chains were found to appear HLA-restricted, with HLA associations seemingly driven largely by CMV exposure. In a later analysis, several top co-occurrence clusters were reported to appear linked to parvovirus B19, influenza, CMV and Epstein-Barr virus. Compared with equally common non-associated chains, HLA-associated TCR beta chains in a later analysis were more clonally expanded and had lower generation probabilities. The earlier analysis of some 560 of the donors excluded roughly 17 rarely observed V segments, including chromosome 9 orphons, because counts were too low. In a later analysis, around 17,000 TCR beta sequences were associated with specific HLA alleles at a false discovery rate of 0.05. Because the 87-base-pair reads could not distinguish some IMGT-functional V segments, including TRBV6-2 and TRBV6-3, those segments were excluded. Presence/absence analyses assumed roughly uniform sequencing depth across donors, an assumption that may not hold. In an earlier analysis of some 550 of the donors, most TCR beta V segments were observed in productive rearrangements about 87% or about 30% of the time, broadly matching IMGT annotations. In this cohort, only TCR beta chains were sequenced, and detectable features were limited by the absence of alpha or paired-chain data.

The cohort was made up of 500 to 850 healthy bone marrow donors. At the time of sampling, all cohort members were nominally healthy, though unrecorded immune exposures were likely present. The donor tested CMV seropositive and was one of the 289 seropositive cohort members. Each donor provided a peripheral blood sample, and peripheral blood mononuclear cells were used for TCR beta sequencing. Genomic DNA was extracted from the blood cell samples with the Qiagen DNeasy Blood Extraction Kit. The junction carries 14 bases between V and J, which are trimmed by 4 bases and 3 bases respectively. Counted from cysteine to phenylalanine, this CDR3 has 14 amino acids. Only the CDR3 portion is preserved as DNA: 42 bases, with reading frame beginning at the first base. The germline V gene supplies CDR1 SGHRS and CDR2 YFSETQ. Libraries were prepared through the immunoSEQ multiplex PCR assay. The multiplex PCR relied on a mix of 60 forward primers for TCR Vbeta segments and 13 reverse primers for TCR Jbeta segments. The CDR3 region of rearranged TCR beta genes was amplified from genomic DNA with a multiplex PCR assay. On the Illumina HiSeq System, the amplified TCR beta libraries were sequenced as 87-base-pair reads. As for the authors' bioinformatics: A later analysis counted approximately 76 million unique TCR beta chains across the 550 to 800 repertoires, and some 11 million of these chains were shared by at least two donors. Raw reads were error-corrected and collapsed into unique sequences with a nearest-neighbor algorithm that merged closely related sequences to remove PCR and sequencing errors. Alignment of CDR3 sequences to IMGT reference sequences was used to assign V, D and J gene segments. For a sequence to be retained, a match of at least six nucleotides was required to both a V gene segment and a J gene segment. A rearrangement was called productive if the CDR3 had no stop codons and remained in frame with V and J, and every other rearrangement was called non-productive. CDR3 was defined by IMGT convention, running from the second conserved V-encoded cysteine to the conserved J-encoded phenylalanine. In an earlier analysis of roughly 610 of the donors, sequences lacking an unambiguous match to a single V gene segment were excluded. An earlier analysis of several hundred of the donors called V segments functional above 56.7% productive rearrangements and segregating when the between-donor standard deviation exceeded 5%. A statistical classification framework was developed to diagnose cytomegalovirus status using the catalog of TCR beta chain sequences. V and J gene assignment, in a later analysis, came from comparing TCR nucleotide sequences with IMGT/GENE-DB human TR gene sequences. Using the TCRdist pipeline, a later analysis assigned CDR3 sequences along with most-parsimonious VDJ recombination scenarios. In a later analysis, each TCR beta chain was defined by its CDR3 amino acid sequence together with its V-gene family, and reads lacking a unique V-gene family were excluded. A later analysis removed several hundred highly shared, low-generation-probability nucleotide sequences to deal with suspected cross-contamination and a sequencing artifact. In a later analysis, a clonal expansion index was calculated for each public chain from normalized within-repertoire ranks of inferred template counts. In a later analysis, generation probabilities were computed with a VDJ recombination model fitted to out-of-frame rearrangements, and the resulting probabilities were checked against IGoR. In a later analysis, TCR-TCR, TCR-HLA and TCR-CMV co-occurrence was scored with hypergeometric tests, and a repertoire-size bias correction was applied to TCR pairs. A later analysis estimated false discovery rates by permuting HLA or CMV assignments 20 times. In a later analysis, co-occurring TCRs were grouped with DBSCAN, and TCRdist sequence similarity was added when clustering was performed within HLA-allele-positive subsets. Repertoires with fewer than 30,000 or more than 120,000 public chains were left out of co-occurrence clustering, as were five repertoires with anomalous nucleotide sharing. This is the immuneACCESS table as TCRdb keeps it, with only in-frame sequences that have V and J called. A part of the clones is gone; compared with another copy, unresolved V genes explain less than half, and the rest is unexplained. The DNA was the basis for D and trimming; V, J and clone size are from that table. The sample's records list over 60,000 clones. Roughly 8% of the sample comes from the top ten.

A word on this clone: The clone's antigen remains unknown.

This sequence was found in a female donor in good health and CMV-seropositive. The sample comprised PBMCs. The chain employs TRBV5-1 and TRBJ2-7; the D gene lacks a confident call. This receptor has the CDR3 CASSPGSDGYEQYF. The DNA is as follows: TGCGCCAGCAGCCCTGGAAGCGACGGCTACGAGCAGTACTTC.